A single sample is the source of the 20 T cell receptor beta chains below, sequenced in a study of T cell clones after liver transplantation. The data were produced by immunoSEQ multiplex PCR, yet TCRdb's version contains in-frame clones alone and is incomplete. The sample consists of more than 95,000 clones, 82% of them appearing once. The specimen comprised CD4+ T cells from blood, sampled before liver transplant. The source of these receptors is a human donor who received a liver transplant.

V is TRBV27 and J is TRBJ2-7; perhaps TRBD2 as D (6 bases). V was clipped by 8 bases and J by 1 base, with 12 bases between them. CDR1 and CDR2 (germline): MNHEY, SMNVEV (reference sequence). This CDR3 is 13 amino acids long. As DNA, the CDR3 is TGTGCCAGCTCACGGGAGTGGTCCTACGAGCAGTACTTC. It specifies CASSREWSYEQYF.

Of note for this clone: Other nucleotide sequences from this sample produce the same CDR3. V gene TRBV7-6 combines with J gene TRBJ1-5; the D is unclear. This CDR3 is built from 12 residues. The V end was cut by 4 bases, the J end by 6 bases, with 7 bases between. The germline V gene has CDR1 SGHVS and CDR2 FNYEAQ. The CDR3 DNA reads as TGTGCCAGCAGCTCACCGGGTCAGCCCCAGCATTTT. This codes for CASSSPGQPQHF.

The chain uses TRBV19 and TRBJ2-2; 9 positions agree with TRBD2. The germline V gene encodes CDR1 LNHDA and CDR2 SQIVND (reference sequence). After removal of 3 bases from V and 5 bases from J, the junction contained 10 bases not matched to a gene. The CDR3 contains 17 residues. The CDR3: CASSISGRSTGTGELFF. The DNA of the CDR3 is TGTGCCAGTAGTATCAGCGGGAGGTCCACAGGGACCGGGGAGCTGTTTTTT. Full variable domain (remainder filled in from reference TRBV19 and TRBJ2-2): DGGITQSPKYLFRKEGQNVTLSCEQNLNHDAMYWYRQDPGQGLRLIYYSQIVNDFQKGDIAEGYSVSREKKESFPLTVTSAQKNPTAFYLCASSISGRSTGTGELFFGEGSRLTVL.

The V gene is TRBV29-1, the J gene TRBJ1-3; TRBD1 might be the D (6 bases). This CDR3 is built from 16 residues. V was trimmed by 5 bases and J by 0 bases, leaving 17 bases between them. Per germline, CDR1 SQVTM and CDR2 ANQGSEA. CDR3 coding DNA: TGCAGCGTTTCTGAGGGGGTGGCCAGCTCTGGAAACACCATATATTTT. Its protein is CSVSEGVASSGNTIYF.

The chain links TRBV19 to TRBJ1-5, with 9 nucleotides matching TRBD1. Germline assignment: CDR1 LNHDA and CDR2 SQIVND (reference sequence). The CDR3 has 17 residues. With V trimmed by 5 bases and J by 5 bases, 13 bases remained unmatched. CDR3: CASSFRDRVMEDQPQHF. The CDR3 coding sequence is TGTGCCAGTAGTTTCCGGGACAGGGTGATGGAAGATCAGCCCCAGCATTTT.

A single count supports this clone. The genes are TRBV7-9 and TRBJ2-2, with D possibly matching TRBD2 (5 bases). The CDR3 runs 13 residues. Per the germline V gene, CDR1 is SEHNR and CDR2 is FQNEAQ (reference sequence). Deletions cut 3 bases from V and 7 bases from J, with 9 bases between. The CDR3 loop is CASSLREGGELFF. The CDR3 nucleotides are TGTGCCAGCAGCTTGAGGGAAGGCGGGGAGCTGTTTTTT.

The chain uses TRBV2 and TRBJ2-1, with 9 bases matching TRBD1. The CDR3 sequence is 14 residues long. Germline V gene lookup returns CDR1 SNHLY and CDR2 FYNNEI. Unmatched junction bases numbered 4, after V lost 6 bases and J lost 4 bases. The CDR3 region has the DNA TGTGCCAGCAGGGACAGGGGTGTGTACAATGAGCAGTTCTTC. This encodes CASRDRGVYNEQFF.

The CDR3 protein is CASSQGPMNTEAFF. Here the CDR3 DNA reads TGTGCCAGCAGCCAGGGACCGATGAACACTGAAGCTTTCTTT. The V gene is TRBV5-4, the J gene TRBJ1-1, with D possibly TRBD1 on 5 matching bases. The length of the CDR3 is 14 residues. Germline CDR1 is SGHNT and CDR2 is YYREEE (reference sequence). The V gene lost 4 bases and the J gene lost 0 bases, with 10 bases spanning the gap.

CDR3 DNA: TGTGCTAGTGGTCCCTCCGGGCGGGGGGGAAACAATGAGCAGTTCTTC. Translation: CASGPSGRGGNNEQFF. V is TRBV12-5 and J is TRBJ2-1; TRBD2 aligns across 9 bases. The CDR3 runs to 16 residues. Trimming removed 5 bases from V and 5 bases from J; junction bases left unmatched: 10. Germline V gene data show CDR1 as LGHNT and CDR2 as FRNRAP.

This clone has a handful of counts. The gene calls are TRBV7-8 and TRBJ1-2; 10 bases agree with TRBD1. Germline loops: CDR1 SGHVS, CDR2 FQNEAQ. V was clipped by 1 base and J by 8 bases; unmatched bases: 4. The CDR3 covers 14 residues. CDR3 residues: CASSLGQGAKGYTF. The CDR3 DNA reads TGTGCCAGCAGCTTAGGACAGGGGGCGAAAGGCTACACCTTC.

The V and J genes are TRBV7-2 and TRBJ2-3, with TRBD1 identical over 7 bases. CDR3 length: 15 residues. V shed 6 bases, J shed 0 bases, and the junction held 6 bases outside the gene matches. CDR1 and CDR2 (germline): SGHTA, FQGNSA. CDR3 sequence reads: CASRNQGVSTDTQYF. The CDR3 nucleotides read TGTGCCAGCAGAAACCAGGGGGTTAGCACAGATACGCAGTATTTT.

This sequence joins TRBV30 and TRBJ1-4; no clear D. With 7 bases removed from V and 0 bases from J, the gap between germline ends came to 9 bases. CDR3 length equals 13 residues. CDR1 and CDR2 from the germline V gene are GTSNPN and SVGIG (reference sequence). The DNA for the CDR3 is TGTGCCTACTCCCTTGCAACTAATGAAAAACTGTTTTTT. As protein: CAYSLATNEKLFF.

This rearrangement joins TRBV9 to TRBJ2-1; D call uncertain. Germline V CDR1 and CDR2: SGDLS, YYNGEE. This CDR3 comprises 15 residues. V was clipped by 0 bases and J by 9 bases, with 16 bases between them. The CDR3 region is CASSVGTELWAEQFF. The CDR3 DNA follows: TGTGCCAGCAGCGTAGGGACGGAGCTTTGGGCTGAGCAGTTCTTC.

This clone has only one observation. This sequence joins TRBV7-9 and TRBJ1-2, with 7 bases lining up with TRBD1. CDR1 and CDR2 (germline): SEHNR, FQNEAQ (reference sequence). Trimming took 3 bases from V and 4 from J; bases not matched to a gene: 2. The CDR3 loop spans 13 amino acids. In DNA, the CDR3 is TGTGCCAGCAGCTTCCCAGGGGGCTATGGCTACACCTTC. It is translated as CASSFPGGYGYTF.

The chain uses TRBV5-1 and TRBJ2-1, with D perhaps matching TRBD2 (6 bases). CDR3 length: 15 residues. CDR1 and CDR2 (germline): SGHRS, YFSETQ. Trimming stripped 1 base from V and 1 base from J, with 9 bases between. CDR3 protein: CASSLSSGSYNEQFF. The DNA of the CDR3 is TGCGCCAGCAGCTTGAGTAGCGGATCCTACAATGAGCAGTTCTTC.

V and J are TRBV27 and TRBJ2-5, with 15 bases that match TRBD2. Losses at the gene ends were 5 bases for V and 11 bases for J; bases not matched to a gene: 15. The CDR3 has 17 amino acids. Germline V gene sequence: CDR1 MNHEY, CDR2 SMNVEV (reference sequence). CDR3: CASSQQLPGLAGGRQYF. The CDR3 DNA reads TGTGCCAGCAGTCAACAACTTCCGGGACTAGCGGGGGGCCGGCAGTACTTC.

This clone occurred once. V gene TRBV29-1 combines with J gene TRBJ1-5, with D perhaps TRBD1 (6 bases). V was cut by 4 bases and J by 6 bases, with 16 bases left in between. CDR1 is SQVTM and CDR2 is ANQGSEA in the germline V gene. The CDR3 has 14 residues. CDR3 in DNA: TGCAGCGTTGTTGAGGGGGGATTGGGTCAGCCCCAGCATTTT. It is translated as CSVVEGGLGQPQHF.

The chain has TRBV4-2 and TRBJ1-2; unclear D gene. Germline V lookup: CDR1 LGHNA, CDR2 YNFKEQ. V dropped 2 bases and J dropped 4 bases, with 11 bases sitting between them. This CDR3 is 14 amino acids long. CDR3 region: CASSQTSDFYGYTF. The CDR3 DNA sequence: TGTGCCAGCAGCCAAACATCAGATTTCTATGGCTACACCTTC.

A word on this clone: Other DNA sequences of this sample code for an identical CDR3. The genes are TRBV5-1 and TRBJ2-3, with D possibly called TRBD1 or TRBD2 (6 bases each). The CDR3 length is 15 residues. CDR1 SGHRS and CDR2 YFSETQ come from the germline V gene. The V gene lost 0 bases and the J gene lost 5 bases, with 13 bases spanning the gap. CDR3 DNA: TGCGCCAGCAGCTTGGCCCGGGGGCGAGGAGATACGCAGTATTTT. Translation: CASSLARGRGDTQYF.

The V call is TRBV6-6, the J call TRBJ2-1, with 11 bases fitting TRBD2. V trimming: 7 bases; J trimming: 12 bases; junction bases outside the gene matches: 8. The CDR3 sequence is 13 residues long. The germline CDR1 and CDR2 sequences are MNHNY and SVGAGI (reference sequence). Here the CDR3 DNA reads TGTGCCAGCACCGAAAGACTAGCGGGGTCGCAGTTCTTC. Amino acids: CASTERLAGSQFF.